The rows below give T cell receptor beta chains drawn from one sample of a study of blood T cells in healthy people across ages. TCRdb analysed the 5' RACE reads with MiXCR anew, one entry per CDR3 protein. Here the sample spans more than 500,000 distinct CDR3 sequences, approximately 25% being singletons. Source material: blood. These receptors came from a woman in her seventies in good health. CDR3s include the opening cysteine and the closing phenylalanine or tryptophan. The order of the fields is V gene, J gene, clone size, D gene, CDR3 DNA, CDR3 protein. A D gene is named only where the DNA matches it firmly. Clone size is shown for a subset of rows, as once, few, many or a class of expanded clone.

>TRBV12-3/TRBV12-4|TRBJ2-5|NA|TRBD2
TGTGCCAGCAGTTTTACGGTCGGGCGGGGGGGCCAAGAGACCCAGTACTTC
CASSFTVGRGGQETQYF
>TRBV9|TRBJ1-2|few|NA
TGTGCAAGACATCCGGGGAATGGCTACACCTTC
CARHPGNGYTF
>TRBV21-1|TRBJ2-3|NA|NA
TGTGCCAGCAGCAAAGGGTATCCGGCGAGGGGGAGCACAGATACGCAGTATTTT
CASSKGYPARGSTDTQYF
>TRBV5-1|TRBJ1-2|NA|TRBD1
TGCGCCAGCAGCCCCCCCCTACAGGGGAACTATGGCTACACCTTC
CASSPPLQGNYGYTF
>TRBV11-2|TRBJ1-1|NA|NA
TGTGCCAGCAGCTTAACGGTGAACACTGAAGCTTCCTTT
CASSLTVNTEASF
>TRBV4-3|TRBJ2-1|NA|NA
TGCGCCAGCAGCCAAGCCTCGGGGCCTTGGGTGAATGAGCAGTTCTTC
CASSQASGPWVNEQFF
>TRBV12-3/TRBV12-4|TRBJ2-2|NA|TRBD2
TGTGCCAGCAGCCCGATTCGGGGGGGGCATGGCGGGGAGCTGTTTTTT
CASSPIRGGHGGELFF
>TRBV19|TRBJ2-3|NA|NA
TGTGCCAGTAGTAACAGCGGGCGTCGCACAGATACGCAGTATTTT
CASSNSGRRTDTQYF
>TRBV29-1|TRBJ2-5|few|TRBD1
TGCAGCGTTTACAGGGGGCCGAGGTGGGAGACCCAGTACTTC
CSVYRGPRWETQYF
>TRBV3-1|TRBJ1-5|NA|NA
TGCGCCAGCAGCCAGGCCGGGGTGGAAAACAATCAGCCCCAGCATTTT
CASSQAGVENNQPQHF
>TRBV12-3/TRBV12-4|TRBJ2-1|few|NA
TGTGCCAGTTCTAAGGGGCGCGAATACAATGAGCAGTTCTTC
CASSKGREYNEQFF
>TRBV29-1|TRBJ2-1|NA|NA
TGCAGCGTTGAAGCGTTGAAGGGCGACAATGAGCAGTTCTTC
CSVEALKGDNEQFF
>TRBV18|TRBJ2-7|NA|NA
TGTGCCAGCTCACCACCGTGGACCACCTACGAGCAGTACTTC
CASSPPWTTYEQYF
>TRBV2|TRBJ2-1|few|TRBD2
TGTGCCAGCAGTGAAGCGGGACTAGCCTACAATGAGCAGTTCTTC
CASSEAGLAYNEQFF
>TRBV29-1|TRBJ2-5|few|NA
TGCAGCGTTGCCGCCTCGGGTGTGGAGACCCAGTACTTC
CSVAASGVETQYF
>TRBV2|TRBJ2-3|NA|TRBD1
TGTGCCAGCAGTAAGGACAGGGTGAAGTATTTT
CASSKDRVKYF
>TRBV27|TRBJ1-1|few|NA
TGTGCCAGCAGTTTAGGCCTGGAAAACACTGAAGCTTTCTTT
CASSLGLENTEAFF
>TRBV5-1|TRBJ2-5|many|TRBD2
TGCGCCAGCAGCTTGGTGAAAACCATCTATCTAGCGGGACCGGAGACCCAGTACTTC
CASSLVKTIYLAGPETQYF
>TRBV29-1|TRBJ2-5|NA|NA
TGCAGCGTTGAAGATATTGGAGGAGAGACCCAGTACTTC
CSVEDIGGETQYF
>TRBV6-5|TRBJ2-7|NA|TRBD2
TGTGCCAGCAGTTACGAAGGACTAGCGGGTAACTACGAGCAGTACTTC
CASSYEGLAGNYEQYF
>TRBV24-1|TRBJ2-5|few|NA
TGTGCCACCAGTGATTTTGACAGGAGTTACCAAGAGACCCAGTACTTC
CATSDFDRSYQETQYF
>TRBV7-2|TRBJ2-5|few|TRBD1
TGTGCCAGCAGCTTACGGGGGACAGGTGGGGAGACCCAGTACTTC
CASSLRGTGGETQYF
>TRBV10-3|TRBJ2-3|NA|NA
TGTGCCATCAGTGAGTCGAGGGGCGGGGGCACAGATACGCAGTATTTT
CAISESRGGGTDTQYF
>TRBV9|TRBJ2-7|NA|TRBD2
TGTGCCAGCAGTCCCCATGGCGGGGGGTCTTCCTACGAGCAGTACTTC
CASSPHGGGSSYEQYF
>TRBV20-1|TRBJ2-5|once|NA
TGCAGTGCTAGCGTAGCGGTAAACCAAGAGACCCAGTACTTC
CSASVAVNQETQYF
>TRBV7-8|TRBJ2-5|few|TRBD1
TGTGCCAGCAGCCCGCCCCTAAGGGACAGGTCGCCAGGGACCCAGTACTTC
CASSPPLRDRSPGTQYF
>TRBV7-8|TRBJ1-1|NA|NA
TGTGCCAGCAGCTATCAGGCAGGGGATTTCCCTGAAGCTTTCTTT
CASSYQAGDFPEAFF
>TRBV9|TRBJ2-1|NA|TRBD2
TGTGCCAGCAGCGTAAACCTAGCGGGGGGCCATGAGCAGTTCTTC
CASSVNLAGGHEQFF
>TRBV12-3/TRBV12-4|TRBJ1-2|NA|NA
TGTGCCAGCACCCTTGGACACTACGGTAACTATGGCTACACCTTC
CASTLGHYGNYGYTF
>TRBV12-3/TRBV12-4|TRBJ1-2|NA|TRBD1
TGTGCCAGCATCCGGGACAGGGGTAACTATGGCTACACCTTC
CASIRDRGNYGYTF
>TRBV5-1|TRBJ2-3|NA|NA
TGCGCCAGCAGCAGAGGCCCGGGAGCCAGCACAGATACGCAGTATTTT
CASSRGPGASTDTQYF
>TRBV4-1|TRBJ2-7|NA|NA
TGCGCCAGCAGTCTCGAGGAGGGGTTAGAGTCCTACGAGCAGTACTTC
CASSLEEGLESYEQYF
>TRBV13|TRBJ2-7|NA|NA
TGTGCCAGCAGCCTCAGGCTCCGGGAGGAGCAGTACTTC
CASSLRLREEQYF